This is a list of T cell receptor beta chains from one sample in a study of blood T cell repertoires in COVID-19. Profiled with immunoSEQ multiplex PCR; TCRdb holds only in-frame clones, not every one. This table holds about 180,000 clones, around 83% found once. The sample taken for sequencing was peripheral blood. The source is a woman aged 25-40 years with active or convalescent COVID-19. CDR3s include the opening cysteine and the closing phenylalanine or tryptophan. D genes are given only for firm matches. Clone size is shown for a subset of rows, as once, few, many or a class of expanded clone.

j_call | v_call | d_call | clone_size | cdr3_nt | cdr3_aa
TRBJ1-5 | TRBV19 | TRBD1 | - | TGTGCCAGTAGTATAACAGGGGAACAGCCCCAGCATTTT | CASSITGEQPQHF
TRBJ1-5 | TRBV14 | TRBD1 | - | TGTGCCAGCAGTAGACAGGGGGCCGGTCAGCCCCAGCATTTT | CASSRQGAGQPQHF
TRBJ1-1 | TRBV29-1 | - | once | TGCAGCGTTGCAGTTTACAACACTGAAGCTTTCTTT | CSVAVYNTEAFF
TRBJ1-5 | TRBV6-5 | TRBD1 | - | TGTGCCAGCAGGGAGACAGGGGGTGGCAATCAGCCCCAGCATTTT | CASRETGGGNQPQHF
TRBJ2-1 | TRBV24-1 | TRBD1 | once | TGTGCCACCAGCCCGGACAGGGGGCAGGTTAATGAGCAGTTCTTC | CATSPDRGQVNEQFF
TRBJ1-1 | TRBV3-1/TRBV3-2 | - | once | TGTGCCAGCAGCTATGGACACCTGAACACTGAAGCTTTCTTT | CASSYGHLNTEAFF
TRBJ2-7 | TRBV5-6 | TRBD2 | once | TGTGCCAGCAGCTGGGGCGGGGGAGCCACCTACGAGCAGTACTTC | CASSWGGGATYEQYF
TRBJ2-3 | TRBV24-1 | TRBD2 | - | TGTGCCACCAGTGAGAGCGGGGTCCACACAGATACGCAGTATTTT | CATSESGVHTDTQYF
TRBJ2-3 | TRBV6-5 | - | - | TGTGCCAGCAGTTACGACAACACAGATACGCAGTATTTT | CASSYDNTDTQYF
TRBJ1-6 | TRBV9 | - | - | TGTGCCAGCAGCGGGGGGGGAAATGGAGGTGGCAATTCACCCCTCCACTTT | CASSGGGNGGGNSPLHF
TRBJ2-1 | TRBV21-1 | - | - | TGTGCCAGCAGCAAATTCGAGTTCTCGGACAAAAATGAGCAGTTCTTC | CASSKFEFSDKNEQFF
TRBJ1-5 | TRBV28 | - | - | TGTGCCAGCGGGACTCAGTATCAGCCCCAGCATTTT | CASGTQYQPQHF
TRBJ2-3 | TRBV11-2 | TRBD1 | - | TGTGCCAGCAGCTTGAATTTCGGGACAGGTACAGATACGCAGTATTTT | CASSLNFGTGTDTQYF
TRBJ2-5 | TRBV18 | - | - | TGTGCCAGCTCGTGGGGGACAACCCCTCGGGAGACCCAGTACTTC | CASSWGTTPRETQYF
TRBJ2-3 | TRBV10-3 | TRBD2 | - | TGTGCCATCAGTGAGGGGTGGGAGGGAAGCACAGATACGCAGTATTTT | CAISEGWEGSTDTQYF
TRBJ1-2 | TRBV23-1 | TRBD1 | - | TGCGCCAGCAGCTGTACAGGGGGGACGACCGGCTACACCTTC | CASSCTGGTTGYTF
TRBJ1-5 | TRBV6-5 | - | - | TGTGCCAGCAGTTACTCCCCAGACCGGGGTCAGCCCCAGCATTTT | CASSYSPDRGQPQHF
TRBJ1-5 | TRBV18 | - | - | TGTGCCAGCTCACCACAGGGGGGGACACCTAGCAATCAGCCCCAGCATTTT | CASSPQGGTPSNQPQHF
TRBJ2-7 | TRBV28 | - | - | TGTGCCAGCAGTTTAAGGGGTCAGGGCACCTACGAGCAGTACTTC | CASSLRGQGTYEQYF
TRBJ2-3 | TRBV11-2 | TRBD2 | - | TGTGCCAGCGCGCTCACGGGAGGGTACACAGATACGCAGTATTTT | CASALTGGYTDTQYF
TRBJ1-4 | TRBV11-2 | TRBD1 | - | TGTGCCAGCAGCTTAGGAGACAGGGATTCGGAAAAACTGTTTTTT | CASSLGDRDSEKLFF
TRBJ2-5 | TRBV15 | TRBD2 | - | TGTGCCACAAACCGGGGAGGGGAAGAGACCCAGTACTTC | CATNRGGEETQYF
TRBJ1-5 | TRBV4-1 | - | - | TGCGCCAGCAGCCAACTCCCCTTACGGTTGGATCCGGGTCAGCCCCAGCATTTT | CASSQLPLRLDPGQPQHF
TRBJ2-2 | TRBV14 | - | - | TGTGCCAGCAGCCAAGACAGGGTAACCTTGTTTTTT | CASSQDRVTLFF
TRBJ1-5 | TRBV6-6 | - | - | TGTGCCAGCAGCCTCCAAGGGGCTCAGCCCCAGCATTTT | CASSLQGAQPQHF
TRBJ1-2 | TRBV19 | - | - | TGTGCCAGCAGGCCGGGCAGGGTGTTTGGCTACACCTTC | CASRPGRVFGYTF
TRBJ2-1 | TRBV18 | TRBD1 | - | TGTGCCAGCTCACCACTACTGGACAGGATAATAACGGAAAACAATGAGCAGTTCTTC | CASSPLLDRIITENNEQFF
TRBJ1-1 | TRBV3-1/TRBV3-2 | - | - | TGTGCCAGCAGCCAAGTCCGGGGTGAAGCTTTCTTT | CASSQVRGEAFF
TRBJ1-6 | TRBV7-2 | TRBD1 | - | TGTGCCAGCAGCTTGGCAGGGGGGATGAATTCACCCCTCCACTTT | CASSLAGGMNSPLHF
TRBJ2-2 | TRBV7-6 | - | - | TGTGCCAGCAGCCTGCCTCGGGCCAGCGGAGGCACCGGGGAGCTGTTTTTT | CASSLPRASGGTGELFF
TRBJ1-4 | TRBV3-1/TRBV3-2 | TRBD1 | once | TGTGCCAGCAGCCAAGAAATGGGGACAGGGGAGAATGAAAAACTGTTTTTT | CASSQEMGTGENEKLFF